What follows describes a single T cell receptor beta chain. Under the authors' procedure: By means of reference gene primer amplification, nucleated cell counts were estimated. Profiled with immunoSEQ multiplex PCR; TCRdb holds only in-frame clones, not every one. V and J calls and clone size follow that table, whereas D and trimming were derived from the DNA. The sample yields around 260,000 clones, over 75% seen once. V was pared by 1 base and J by 7 bases, with 11 bases between. From germline, CDR1 is LNHNV and CDR2 YYDKDF (reference sequence). This CDR3 contains 15 residues. The data were taken from a study of blood T cell repertoires in COVID-19. The wider study: Some COVID-19 samples were acute and others convalescent; all came from the United States, Italy and Spain.

The sequence came from a human donor in a cohort sampled during active COVID-19. Source material: peripheral blood. V and J are TRBV15 and TRBJ1-6, with D perhaps TRBD1 (5 bases). The CDR3: CATSRAIGGNSPLHF. The CDR3 DNA is TGTGCCACCAGCAGAGCGATTGGGGGGAATTCACCCCTCCACTTT.